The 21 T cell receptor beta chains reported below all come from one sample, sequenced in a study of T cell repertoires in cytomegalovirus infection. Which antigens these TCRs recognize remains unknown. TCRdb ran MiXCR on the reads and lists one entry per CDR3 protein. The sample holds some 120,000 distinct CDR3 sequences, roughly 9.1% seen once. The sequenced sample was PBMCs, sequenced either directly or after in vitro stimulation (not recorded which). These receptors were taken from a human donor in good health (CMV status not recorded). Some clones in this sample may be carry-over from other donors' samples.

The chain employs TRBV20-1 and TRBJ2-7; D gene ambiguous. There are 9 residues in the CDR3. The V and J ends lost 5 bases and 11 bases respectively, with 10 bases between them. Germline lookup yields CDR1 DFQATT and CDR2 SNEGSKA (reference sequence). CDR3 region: CSAGGGKYV. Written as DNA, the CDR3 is TGCAGTGCTGGTGGCGGCAAGTACGTC.

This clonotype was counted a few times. The CDR3 spells CATSDLRGTGVVRDTQYF. CDR3 in DNA: TGTGCCACCAGTGACCTACGGGGGACAGGGGTTGTTCGAGATACGCAGTATTTT. The chain carries TRBV24-1 and TRBJ2-3; 10 positions match TRBD1. This CDR3 spans 18 amino acids. In germline, CDR1 is KGHDR, CDR2 SFDVKD. The V and J ends lost 4 bases and 5 bases, in that order; junction bases with no gene match: 14.

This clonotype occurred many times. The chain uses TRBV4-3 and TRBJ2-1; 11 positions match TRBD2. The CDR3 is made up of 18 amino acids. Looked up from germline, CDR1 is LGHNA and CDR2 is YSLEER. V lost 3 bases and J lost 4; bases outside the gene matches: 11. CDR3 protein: CASSHGPIAGGVYNEQFF. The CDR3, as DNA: TGCGCCAGCAGCCATGGACCAATAGCGGGAGGGGTTTACAATGAGCAGTTCTTC.

CDR3 loop: CASSPGTGAQETQYF. In DNA, the CDR3 is TGTGCCAGCAGCCCCGGAACAGGTGCCCAAGAGACCCAGTACTTC. The chain uses TRBV7-6 and TRBJ2-5; the D gene is possibly TRBD1 (5 bases). The germline V gene encodes CDR1 SGHVS and CDR2 FNYEAQ. V dropped 5 bases and J dropped 1 base, with 14 bases sitting between them. The CDR3 is made up of 15 amino acids.

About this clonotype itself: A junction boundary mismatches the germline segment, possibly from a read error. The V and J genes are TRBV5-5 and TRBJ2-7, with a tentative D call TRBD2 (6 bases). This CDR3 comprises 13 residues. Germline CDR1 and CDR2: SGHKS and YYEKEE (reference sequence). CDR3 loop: CVSRAPGVYEQYF. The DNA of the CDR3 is TGTGTCAGCCGGGCCCCGGGGGTCTACGAGCAGTACTTC.

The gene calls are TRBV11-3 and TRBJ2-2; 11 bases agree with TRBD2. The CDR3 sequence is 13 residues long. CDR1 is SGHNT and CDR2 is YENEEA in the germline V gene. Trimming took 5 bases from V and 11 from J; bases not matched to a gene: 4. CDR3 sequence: CASSARLAGELFF. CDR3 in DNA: TGTGCCAGCAGCGCCCGACTAGCGGGAGAGCTGTTTTTT.

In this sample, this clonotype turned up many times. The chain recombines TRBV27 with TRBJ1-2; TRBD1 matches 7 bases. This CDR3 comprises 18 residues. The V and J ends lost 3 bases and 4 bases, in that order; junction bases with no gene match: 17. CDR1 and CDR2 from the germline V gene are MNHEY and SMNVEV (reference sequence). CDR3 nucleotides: TGTGCCAGCAGTTTCCAGACGCCCGTCTCGGGACAGCTCTATGGCTACACCTTC. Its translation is CASSFQTPVSGQLYGYTF.

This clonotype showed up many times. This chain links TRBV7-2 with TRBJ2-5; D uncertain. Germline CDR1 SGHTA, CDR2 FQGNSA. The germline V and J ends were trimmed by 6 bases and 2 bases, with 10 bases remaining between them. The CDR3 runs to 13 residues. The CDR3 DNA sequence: TGTGCCAGCAGTGGACGGAGACAAGAGACCCAGTACTTC. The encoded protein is CASSGRRQETQYF. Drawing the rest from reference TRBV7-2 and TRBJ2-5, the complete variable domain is GAGVSQSPSNKVTEKGKDVELRCDPISGHTALYWYRQSLGQGLEFLIYFQGNSAPDKSGLPSDRFSAERTGGSVSTLTIQRTQQEDSAVYLCASSGRRQETQYFGPGTRLLVL.

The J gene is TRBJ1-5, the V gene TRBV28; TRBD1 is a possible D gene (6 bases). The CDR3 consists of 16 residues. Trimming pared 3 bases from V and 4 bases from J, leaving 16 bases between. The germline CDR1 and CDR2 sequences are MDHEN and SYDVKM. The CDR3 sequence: CASSFVGGQENQPQHF. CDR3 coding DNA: TGTGCCAGCAGTTTTGTAGGGGGGCAAGAAAATCAGCCCCAGCATTTT.

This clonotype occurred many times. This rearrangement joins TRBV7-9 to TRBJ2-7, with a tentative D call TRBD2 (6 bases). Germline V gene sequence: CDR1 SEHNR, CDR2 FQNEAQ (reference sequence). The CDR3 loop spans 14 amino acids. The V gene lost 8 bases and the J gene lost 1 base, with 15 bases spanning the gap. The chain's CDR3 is CASRLRERSYEQYF. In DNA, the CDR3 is TGTGCCAGCCGATTACGGGAGAGGTCCTACGAGCAGTACTTC.

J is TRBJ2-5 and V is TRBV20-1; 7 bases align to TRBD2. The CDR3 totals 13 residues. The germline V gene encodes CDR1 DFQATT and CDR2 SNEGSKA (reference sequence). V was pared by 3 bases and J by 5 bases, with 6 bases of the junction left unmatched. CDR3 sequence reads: CSARSGGGETQYF. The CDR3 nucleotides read TGCAGTGCTAGGTCGGGGGGAGGGGAGACCCAGTACTTC.

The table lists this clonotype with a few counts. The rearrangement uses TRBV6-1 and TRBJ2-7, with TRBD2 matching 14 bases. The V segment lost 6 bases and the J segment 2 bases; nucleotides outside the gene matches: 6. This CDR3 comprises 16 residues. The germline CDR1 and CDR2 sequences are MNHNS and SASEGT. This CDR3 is CASRGLAGVETYEQYV. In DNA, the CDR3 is TGTGCCAGCAGGGGACTAGCGGGAGTGGAGACCTACGAGCAGTACGTC.

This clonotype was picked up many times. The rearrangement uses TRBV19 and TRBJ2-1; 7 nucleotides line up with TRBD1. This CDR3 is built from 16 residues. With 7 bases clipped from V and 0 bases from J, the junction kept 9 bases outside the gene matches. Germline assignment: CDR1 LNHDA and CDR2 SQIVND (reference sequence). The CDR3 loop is CASIDWHRGSYNEQFF. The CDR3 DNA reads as TGTGCCAGTATCGACTGGCACAGGGGCTCCTACAATGAGCAGTTCTTC.

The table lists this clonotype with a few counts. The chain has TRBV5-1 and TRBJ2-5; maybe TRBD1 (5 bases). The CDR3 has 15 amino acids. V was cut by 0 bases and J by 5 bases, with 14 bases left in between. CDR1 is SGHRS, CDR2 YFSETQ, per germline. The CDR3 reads CASSLVQGTTETQYF. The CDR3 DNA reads TGCGCCAGCAGCTTGGTCCAGGGTACAACGGAGACCCAGTACTTC.

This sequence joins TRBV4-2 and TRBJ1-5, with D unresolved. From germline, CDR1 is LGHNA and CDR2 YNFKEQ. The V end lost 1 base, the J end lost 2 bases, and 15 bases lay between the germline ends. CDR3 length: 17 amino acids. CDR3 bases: TGTGCCAGCAGCCAAGCGTTTCGGGCTGGGGGCAATCAGCCCCAGCATTTT. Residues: CASSQAFRAGGNQPQHF.

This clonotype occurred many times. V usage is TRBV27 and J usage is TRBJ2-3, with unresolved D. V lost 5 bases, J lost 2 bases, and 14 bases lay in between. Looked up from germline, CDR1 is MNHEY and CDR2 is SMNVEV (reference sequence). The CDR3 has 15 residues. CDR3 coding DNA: TGTGCCAGCAGTCCCCGACCAGGATACACAGATACGCAGTATTTT. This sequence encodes CASSPRPGYTDTQYF.

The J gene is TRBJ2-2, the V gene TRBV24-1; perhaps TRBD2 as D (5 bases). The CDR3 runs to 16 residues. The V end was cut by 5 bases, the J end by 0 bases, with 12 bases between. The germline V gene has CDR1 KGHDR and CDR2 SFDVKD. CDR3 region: CATSGGIGANTGELFF. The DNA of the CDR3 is TGTGCCACCAGTGGAGGGATAGGAGCGAACACCGGGGAGCTGTTTTTT.

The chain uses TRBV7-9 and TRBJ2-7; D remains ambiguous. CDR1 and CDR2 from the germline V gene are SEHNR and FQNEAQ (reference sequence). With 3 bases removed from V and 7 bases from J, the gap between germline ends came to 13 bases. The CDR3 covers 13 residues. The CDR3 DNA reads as TGTGCCAGCAGCTTCCGGGCTGGGGATGAGCAGTACGTC. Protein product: CASSFRAGDEQYV.

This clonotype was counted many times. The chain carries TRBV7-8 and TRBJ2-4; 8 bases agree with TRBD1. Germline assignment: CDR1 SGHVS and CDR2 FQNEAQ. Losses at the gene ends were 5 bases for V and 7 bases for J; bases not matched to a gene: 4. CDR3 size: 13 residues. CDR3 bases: TGTGCCAGCAGCGTAAACAGGGGGAACATTCAGTACTTC. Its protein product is CASSVNRGNIQYF.

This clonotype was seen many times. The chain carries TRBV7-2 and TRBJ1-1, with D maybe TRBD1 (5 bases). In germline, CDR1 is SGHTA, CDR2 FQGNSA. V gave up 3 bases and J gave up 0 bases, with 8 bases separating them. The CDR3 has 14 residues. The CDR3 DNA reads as TGTGCCAGCAGCTTGGGGGGTCTGAACACTGAAGCTTTCTTT. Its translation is CASSLGGLNTEAFF. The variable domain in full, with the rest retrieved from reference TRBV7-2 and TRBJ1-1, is GAGVSQSPSNKVTEKGKDVELRCDPISGHTALYWYRQSLGQGLEFLIYFQGNSAPDKSGLPSDRFSAERTGGSVSTLTIQRTQQEDSAVYLCASSLGGLNTEAFFGQGTRLTVV.

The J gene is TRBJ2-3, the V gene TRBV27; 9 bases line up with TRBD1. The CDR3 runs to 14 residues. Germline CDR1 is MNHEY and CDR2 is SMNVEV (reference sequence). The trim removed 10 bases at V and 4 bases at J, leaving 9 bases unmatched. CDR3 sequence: CANLRDREADTQYF. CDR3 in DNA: TGTGCCAACCTCCGGGACAGGGAAGCAGATACGCAGTATTTT.